The 29 T cell receptor beta chains below were found in one sample sequenced in a study of cytomegalovirus exposure and HLA in healthy donors. Measured with immunoSEQ multiplex PCR; TCRdb has only the in-frame clones, and not every one. Here the sample spans some 250,000 clones, nearly 90% being singletons. The sequenced sample was PBMCs. The receptor source for this set is a woman aged 18-29 years in good health and CMV-seronegative.

This clone was observed once. The CDR3 reads CASKIGQGSTQPQHF. The CDR3 DNA sequence: TGTGCCAGCAAAATCGGACAGGGTTCGACTCAGCCCCAGCATTTT. V and J are TRBV27 and TRBJ1-5, with 8 positions matching TRBD1. V shed 7 bases and J 6 bases; nucleotides not matched to a gene: 11. The germline V gene encodes CDR1 MNHEY and CDR2 SMNVEV (reference sequence). The CDR3 has 15 residues.

The V and J genes are TRBV5-1 and TRBJ1-2, with 12 bases fitting TRBD1. The ends lost 4 bases at V and 2 bases at J; junction bases unmatched: 3. Per the germline V gene, CDR1 is SGHRS and CDR2 is YFSETQ. This CDR3 has 15 residues. Here the CDR3 reads CASSGGQGANYGYTF. The CDR3, as DNA: TGCGCCAGCAGCGGGGGACAGGGGGCGAACTATGGCTACACCTTC.

The rearrangement joins TRBV28 to TRBJ1-1, with 7 bases aligning to TRBD1. The CDR3 is made up of 14 amino acids. Germline V lookup: CDR1 MDHEN, CDR2 SYDVKM. The J segment lost 4 bases and the V segment lost 7 bases, leaving 9 bases of the junction unmatched. The CDR3 region has the DNA TGTGCCAGCACCGTATCGACAGGGAGCACTGAAGCTTTCTTT. Translation: CASTVSTGSTEAFF. Complete variable domain (other parts from reference TRBV28 and TRBJ1-1): DVKVTQSSRYLVKRTGEKVFLECVQDMDHENMFWYRQDPGLGLRLIYFSYDVKMKEKGDIPEGYSVSREKKERFSLILESASTNQTSMYLCASTVSTGSTEAFFGQGTRLTVV.

J is TRBJ2-1 and V is TRBV9; D perhaps matches TRBD1 (5 bases). The CDR3 is 16 residues long. Germline loops: CDR1 SGDLS, CDR2 YYNGEE. V lost 5 bases and J lost 4, with 19 bases in between. The CDR3 here is CASRPGYGVGYNEQFF. The CDR3 DNA reads TGTGCCAGCAGACCAGGGTATGGGGTGGGGTACAATGAGCAGTTCTTC.

The chain joins TRBV15 to TRBJ1-5; D uncertain. CDR1 and CDR2 from the germline V gene are LNHNV and YYDKDF (reference sequence). Trimming removed 0 bases at V and 5 bases at J, with 5 bases between. The CDR3 has 13 amino acids. The CDR3 DNA sequence: TGTGCCACCAGCAGAGATCCCGATCAGCCCCAGCATTTT. It codes for CATSRDPDQPQHF.

The rearrangement links TRBV6-5 to TRBJ1-4; D is unresolved. The V gene's germline CDR1 is MNHEY and CDR2 SVGAGI. This CDR3 region has 15 residues. Trimming took off 2 bases at V and 6 bases at J, with 13 bases between the two ends. The CDR3 sequence: CASSYGTPRDEKLFF. The CDR3 DNA follows: TGTGCCAGCAGTTACGGAACGCCTCGGGATGAAAAACTGTTTTTT.

The chain carries TRBV4-2 and TRBJ2-7, with D unresolved. This CDR3 contains 15 residues. The germline V gene has CDR1 LGHNA and CDR2 YNFKEQ. Deletions cut 0 bases from V and 0 bases from J, with 9 bases between. DNA for the CDR3: TGTGCCAGCAGCCAAGATCGACGGAGCTCCTACGAGCAGTACTTC. It yields the protein CASSQDRRSSYEQYF.

J is TRBJ2-2 and V is TRBV29-1; 7 nucleotides line up with TRBD1. This CDR3 has 17 residues. The V and J ends lost 6 bases and 3 bases, in that order; junction bases with no gene match: 16. Germline CDR1 is SQVTM and CDR2 is ANQGSEA. The CDR3 region has the DNA TGCAGCGTCCGACGCGCTATGCCCAGGGGGTACACCGGGGAGCTGTTTTTT. Its protein product is CSVRRAMPRGYTGELFF.

J is TRBJ2-5 and V is TRBV5-4; 10 nucleotides align to TRBD2. J lost 2 bases, V lost 4 bases, and 11 bases had no gene match. CDR3 length: 17 amino acids. The germline V gene has CDR1 SGHNT and CDR2 YYREEE (reference sequence). The DNA for the CDR3 is TGTGCCAGCAGCGGAAACCCTAGCGGGGGATTACAAGAGACCCAGTACTTC. Protein sequence: CASSGNPSGGLQETQYF.

This clone was found once. Within the sample, other DNA sequences also encode this same CDR3. The genes are TRBV7-6 and TRBJ2-3; 10 nucleotides line up with TRBD2. This CDR3 is built from 15 residues. V shed 5 bases and J 0 bases; nucleotides not matched to a gene: 2. CDR1 is SGHVS and CDR2 is FNYEAQ in the germline V gene. The CDR3, as DNA: TGTGCCAGCAGCCAGCGGGGGGGGAGCACAGATACGCAGTATTTT. Translated, it gives CASSQRGGSTDTQYF.

The chain is built from TRBV7-3 and TRBJ2-2, with a tentative D call TRBD1 (6 bases). V was shortened by 2 bases and J by 0 bases, with 7 bases between the two germline ends. The CDR3 is made up of 15 amino acids. Germline V gene sequence: CDR1 SGHTA, CDR2 FQGTGA. CDR3 sequence reads: CASSLYRANTGELFF. DNA of the CDR3: TGTGCCAGCAGCTTATACAGGGCGAACACCGGGGAGCTGTTTTTT. The entire variable domain, with the rest obtained from reference TRBV7-3 and TRBJ2-2, is as follows: GAGVSQTPSNKVTEKGKYVELRCDPISGHTALYWYRQSLGQGPEFLIYFQGTGAADDSGLPNDRFFAVRPEGSVSTLKIQRTERGDSAVYLCASSLYRANTGELFFGEGSRLTVL.

In this sample, this clone turned up a few times. The gene calls are TRBV19 and TRBJ1-5; 7 bases agree with TRBD1. Trimming cost V 6 bases and J 1 base; bases outside gene matches: 3. CDR3 length: 14 residues. CDR1 is LNHDA, CDR2 SQIVND, per germline (reference sequence). CDR3 DNA: TGTGCCAGTAGAGAACAGGGGAGCAATCAGCCCCAGCATTTT. Protein product: CASREQGSNQPQHF.

V gene TRBV5-4 combines with J gene TRBJ2-2; D is possibly TRBD2 (6 bases). The germline V gene has CDR1 SGHNT and CDR2 YYREEE (reference sequence). The CDR3 length is 15 residues. V was shortened by 2 bases and J by 4 bases, with 12 bases between the two germline ends. DNA of the CDR3: TGTGCCAGCAGCTTTTGGGGAGGCGCCACCGGGGAGCTGTTTTTT. This encodes CASSFWGGATGELFF.

This chain connects TRBV4-1 to TRBJ1-1; 8 nucleotides match TRBD1. V gave up 3 bases and J gave up 5 bases; unmatched junction bases: 5. The CDR3 has 14 residues. Germline V gene data show CDR1 as MGHRA and CDR2 as YSYEKL. CDR3 DNA: TGCGCCAGCAGCCACCGGACAGGGAGGACTGAAGCTTTCTTT. Protein product: CASSHRTGRTEAFF.

The chain has TRBV7-3 and TRBJ2-3; weak D call: TRBD1 (6 bases). The CDR3 has 16 residues. V lost 3 bases to trimming and J lost 6 bases, with 19 bases between them. Germline-derived CDR1 and CDR2 are SGHTA and FQGTGA. The CDR3 reads CASSFWVRGRSDTQYF. For the CDR3, the DNA is TGTGCCAGCAGCTTTTGGGTCAGGGGAAGATCCGATACGCAGTATTTT.

The V gene is TRBV9, the J gene TRBJ2-1; D gene unclear. The ends were cut back, 1 base at V and 5 bases at J, with 10 bases in the middle. This CDR3 comprises 14 residues. Germline values: CDR1 SGDLS, CDR2 YYNGEE. The CDR3: CASSVIGTDNEQFF. The CDR3 DNA reads TGTGCCAGCAGCGTAATCGGTACGGACAATGAGCAGTTCTTC.

The J gene is TRBJ1-1, the V gene TRBV28; 7 bases map to TRBD1. Germline CDR1 is MDHEN and CDR2 is SYDVKM. V lost 4 bases and J lost 10; bases outside the gene matches: 12. This CDR3 is built from 14 residues. CDR3 residues: CASSSSGQPGRAFF. The CDR3 region has the DNA TGTGCCAGCAGTTCCTCGGGACAGCCGGGGAGAGCTTTCTTT.

The chain uses TRBV18 and TRBJ2-3; 7 bases align to TRBD1. Germline V gene lookup returns CDR1 KGHSH and CDR2 LQKENI. This CDR3 has 16 amino acids. V shed 3 bases, J shed 1 base, and the junction held 7 bases outside the gene matches. The CDR3 reads CASSPERQGGTDTQYF. Here the CDR3 DNA reads TGTGCCAGCTCACCGGAACGACAGGGCGGCACAGATACGCAGTATTTT. The full variable domain, with the rest looked up from reference TRBV18 and TRBJ2-3, is NAGVMQNPRHLVRRRGQEARLRCSPMKGHSHVYWYRQLPEEGLKFMVYLQKENIIDESGMPKERFSAEFPKEGPSILRIQQVVRGDSAAYFCASSPERQGGTDTQYFGPGTRLTVL.

This clone was observed once. The chain carries TRBV28 and TRBJ1-4; D is unresolved. Germline CDR1 reads MDHEN; CDR2 reads SYDVKM. The CDR3 is 15 residues long. V was trimmed by 2 bases and J by 3 bases, leaving 10 bases between them. The chain's CDR3 is CASSLLSGSNEKLFF. The CDR3 region has the DNA TGTGCCAGCAGTTTACTGTCGGGTTCTAATGAAAAACTGTTTTTT.

The CDR3 region has the DNA TGCGCCAGCAGCTTGTCAGGACTAGCGGGGGAGGTTGAGCAGTTCTTC. Its protein is CASSLSGLAGEVEQFF. This rearrangement joins TRBV5-1 to TRBJ2-1; TRBD2 matches 13 bases. The trim removed 1 base at V and 9 bases at J, leaving 7 bases unmatched. Germline-derived CDR1 and CDR2 are SGHRS and YFSETQ. The CDR3 covers 16 residues.

This chain uses TRBV7-2 with TRBJ1-5, with a tentative D call TRBD1 (6 bases). Trimming removed 3 bases at V and 4 bases at J, with 10 bases between. The CDR3 spans 14 residues. Germline values: CDR1 SGHTA, CDR2 FQGNSA. CDR3 DNA: TGTGCCAGCAGCTTCCGGACAGAGAATCAGCCCCAGCATTTT. This gives the protein CASSFRTENQPQHF. Filled out from reference TRBV7-2 and TRBJ1-5, the complete variable domain reads GAGVSQSPSNKVTEKGKDVELRCDPISGHTALYWYRQSLGQGLEFLIYFQGNSAPDKSGLPSDRFSAERTGGSVSTLTIQRTQQEDSAVYLCASSFRTENQPQHFGDGTRLSIL.

This chain links TRBV5-1 with TRBJ1-4, with 7 bases fitting TRBD1. The CDR3 spans 16 residues. Germline assignment: CDR1 SGHRS and CDR2 YFSETQ. With 0 bases clipped from V and 3 bases from J, the junction kept 5 bases outside the gene matches. The CDR3 sequence is CASSLAGQAPNEKLFF. CDR3 in DNA: TGCGCCAGCAGCTTGGCAGGACAGGCCCCTAATGAAAAACTGTTTTTT.

The chain employs TRBV7-9 and TRBJ2-1; 8 bases match TRBD2. Germline CDR1 and CDR2: SEHNR and FQNEAQ (reference sequence). The V and J ends lost 5 bases and 10 bases, in that order; junction bases with no gene match: 16. The CDR3 is 16 amino acids. The CDR3 DNA is TGTGCCAGCAGCCAGCCGGGGGGGCCAACTGTAAAGGAGCAGTTCTTC. Its protein is CASSQPGGPTVKEQFF.

V and J are TRBV7-9 and TRBJ2-1; TRBD2 matches 15 bases. The CDR3 spans 17 residues. Germline trimming cut 2 bases from V and 6 bases from J; bases unmatched to any gene: 5. Germline CDR1 SEHNR, CDR2 FQNEAQ (reference sequence). CDR3 sequence reads: CASSLRWTSGGVNEQFF. In nucleotides, the CDR3 is TGTGCCAGCAGCTTAAGATGGACTAGCGGGGGGGTCAATGAGCAGTTCTTC. Full variable domain (outside the CDR3, taken from reference TRBV7-9 and TRBJ2-1): DTGVSQNPRHKITKRGQNVTFRCDPISEHNRLYWYRQTLGQGPEFLTYFQNEAQLEKSRLLSDRFSAERPKGSFSTLEIQRTEQGDSAMYLCASSLRWTSGGVNEQFFGPGTRLTVL.

The rearrangement joins TRBV9 to TRBJ2-1; a weak D match, TRBD2 (7 bases). V lost 4 bases to trimming and J lost 8 bases, with 25 bases between them. Germline lookup yields CDR1 SGDLS and CDR2 YYNGEE. CDR3 length: 17 residues. CDR3 in amino acids: CASSPPGVGGPLDEQFF. CDR3 nucleotide sequence: TGTGCCAGCAGCCCCCCTGGGGTGGGGGGGCCCCTTGATGAGCAGTTCTTC. The entire variable domain, with the rest obtained from reference TRBV9 and TRBJ2-1, is as follows: DSGVTQTPKHLITATGQRVTLRCSPRSGDLSVYWYQQSLDQGLQFLIQYYNGEERAKGNILERFSAQQFPDLHSELNLSSLELGDSALYFCASSPPGVGGPLDEQFFGPGTRLTVL.

The rearrangement uses TRBV6-5 and TRBJ1-2; tentatively, D is TRBD1 (6 bases). The CDR3 is 13 residues long. V lost 7 bases and J lost 4, with 13 bases in between. Looked up from germline, CDR1 is MNHEY and CDR2 is SVGAGI. The CDR3 spells CASTHGGAYGYTF. The CDR3 bases are TGTGCCAGCACCCACGGGGGGGCCTATGGCTACACCTTC.

The genes are TRBV7-8 and TRBJ1-4, with a tentative D call TRBD1 (5 bases). CDR3 length: 15 amino acids. Trimming left V 5 bases short and J 7 bases short, with 17 bases between. Germline loops: CDR1 SGHVS, CDR2 FQNEAQ. The CDR3 loop is CASSPHRTSSEKLFF. CDR3 nucleotide sequence: TGTGCCAGCAGCCCACACCGGACATCGAGTGAAAAACTGTTTTTT.

V usage is TRBV28 and J usage is TRBJ2-3; 7 bases are a match to TRBD2. CDR3 size: 13 residues. V lost 10 bases to trimming and J lost 2 bases; unmatched junction nucleotides: 6. Germline CDR1 is MDHEN and CDR2 is SYDVKM. The CDR3 is CATAGENTDTQYF. CDR3 DNA: TGTGCCACTGCGGGGGAAAACACAGATACGCAGTATTTT.

This clone was counted a single time. V is TRBV6-5 and J is TRBJ1-1; D is uncertain. Trimming cost V 2 bases and J 1 base, with 8 bases left between them. Germline CDR1 and CDR2: MNHEY and SVGAGI. This CDR3 is 14 amino acids long. The CDR3 sequence: CASSYHIPNTEAFF. Here the CDR3 DNA reads TGTGCCAGCAGTTACCACATACCGAACACTGAAGCTTTCTTT.